The clone carrying this T cell receptor (beta chain) has ten or more counts. Its antigen is as yet unknown. The data were taken from a study of identical twins. General study findings and limits: The degree of excess twin sharing was weaker in beta out-of-frame sequences. Invariant populations such as MAIT and iNKT cells could partly muddle zero-insertion analyses.

There are 18 residues in the CDR3. After removal of 3 bases from V and 2 bases from J, the junction contained 10 bases not matched to a gene. The germline gives CDR1 ENHRY, CDR2 SYGVKD. Each donor was a healthy Caucasian. MiXCR, run by TCRdb on the 5' RACE reads, gives a single entry per CDR3 protein. The data hold about 150,000 distinct CDR3 sequences, with under 4.5% observed a single time. V usage is TRBV10-3 and J usage is TRBJ2-3; 11 bases agree with TRBD2. The sample consisted of memory T cells sorted from blood. The sequence derives from a man younger than 30 in good health. CDR3 protein: CAISDKGLAVIHTDTQYF. The CDR3, as DNA: TGTGCCATCAGTGATAAGGGACTAGCGGTAATACACACAGATACGCAGTATTTT.